This entry concerns a single TCR beta chain. The data derive from a study of patients and donors after allogeneic stem cell transplantation. TCRdb itself ran the RT-PCR reads through MiXCR, one entry per CDR3 protein. The data contain roughly 960,000 distinct CDR3 sequences, approximately 18% of them seen just once; the ten biggest clones take up about 6%. Trimming removed 4 bases from V and 2 bases from J, with 13 bases in between. This CDR3 has 15 amino acids. The germline V gene has CDR1 MDHEN and CDR2 SYDVKM. Material for sequencing was blood, either unsorted or a sorted T cell fraction (not recorded which). This chain uses TRBV28 with TRBJ2-3, with D possibly TRBD2 on 5 matching bases. This clonotype was sampled from a human donor who was either an allogeneic HSCT recipient or a stem cell or donor lymphocyte infusion donor (not recorded which). It is not recorded whose cells these are; they may come from a transplant donor. The CDR3 protein is CASSSMAGFTDTQYF. CDR3 in DNA: TGTGCCAGCAGTTCGATGGCGGGTTTCACAGATACGCAGTATTTT.